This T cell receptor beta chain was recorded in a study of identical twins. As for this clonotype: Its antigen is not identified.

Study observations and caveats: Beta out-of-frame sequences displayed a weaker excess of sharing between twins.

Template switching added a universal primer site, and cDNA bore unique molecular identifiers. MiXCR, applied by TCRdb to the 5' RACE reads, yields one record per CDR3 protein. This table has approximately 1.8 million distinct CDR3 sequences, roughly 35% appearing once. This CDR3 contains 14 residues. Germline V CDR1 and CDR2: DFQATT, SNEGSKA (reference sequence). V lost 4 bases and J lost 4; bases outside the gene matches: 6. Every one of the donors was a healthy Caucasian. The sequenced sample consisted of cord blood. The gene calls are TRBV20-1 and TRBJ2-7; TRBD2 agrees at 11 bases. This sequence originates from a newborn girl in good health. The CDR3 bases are TGCAGTGCTATCTCTCCTAGCGGGGGGTACGAGCAGTACTTC. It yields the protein CSAISPSGGYEQYF.